A selection of T cell receptor beta chains follows, all from one sample in a study of cytomegalovirus exposure and HLA in healthy donors. Sequencing was performed with immunoSEQ multiplex PCR; in TCRdb, only in-frame clones are kept and a portion is missing. The data contain 55,000 to 75,000 clones, around 93% of them singletons. The source material was PBMCs. Receptors were obtained from a man younger than 30 in good health and CMV-seropositive. CDR3s include the opening cysteine and the closing phenylalanine or tryptophan.

j_call: TRBJ2-3
v_call: TRBV4-1
cdr3_aa: CASNPSAGVSDTQYF

j_call: TRBJ2-6
v_call: TRBV4-1
cdr3_aa: CASSQRQQGAANVLTF

j_call: TRBJ2-1
v_call: TRBV5-1
cdr3_aa: CASSLASSSYNEQFF

j_call: TRBJ2-5
v_call: TRBV19
cdr3_aa: CASSNRDRLYF

j_call: TRBJ1-2
v_call: TRBV9
cdr3_aa: CASSDTGGRDYGYTF

j_call: TRBJ2-7
v_call: TRBV10-3
cdr3_aa: CAISESKGTGTYEQYF

j_call: TRBJ1-1
v_call: TRBV6-1
cdr3_aa: CASSSTGATEAFF

j_call: TRBJ2-7
v_call: TRBV14
cdr3_aa: CASSPDSRVPYEQYF

j_call: TRBJ2-5
v_call: TRBV19
cdr3_aa: CASSRGGRSVETQYF

j_call: TRBJ2-2
v_call: TRBV5-1
cdr3_aa: CASRAGTHGSGGELFF

j_call: TRBJ1-2
v_call: TRBV30
cdr3_aa: CAWHTQFGGRVEYGYTF

j_call: TRBJ2-3
v_call: TRBV6-4
cdr3_aa: CASSDSAGGETDTQYF

j_call: TRBJ1-2
v_call: TRBV28
cdr3_aa: CASTQGGSRNYGYTF

j_call: TRBJ1-4
v_call: TRBV7-9
cdr3_aa: CASSQHGGLGEKLFF

j_call: TRBJ1-2
v_call: TRBV6-1
cdr3_aa: CAVQTVTLGGYTF

j_call: TRBJ2-1
v_call: TRBV28
cdr3_aa: CAGLRAGASEQFF

j_call: TRBJ1-2
v_call: TRBV6-1
cdr3_aa: CASSESPDGGGGGYTF

j_call: TRBJ2-3
v_call: TRBV28
cdr3_aa: CASSLTPGLAADTQYF

j_call: TRBJ2-1
v_call: TRBV19
cdr3_aa: CASSISSGKYNEQFF

j_call: TRBJ1-1
v_call: TRBV6-6
cdr3_aa: CASSYGTNTEAFF

j_call: TRBJ2-2
v_call: TRBV19
cdr3_aa: CASSLTGPEAGELFF

j_call: TRBJ2-7
v_call: TRBV28
cdr3_aa: CASSSGLAGGFYEQYF